Listed below are T cell receptor beta chains from one sample, sequenced in a study of T cells after yellow fever vaccination. TCRdb re-called the 5' RACE reads with MiXCR, one entry per CDR3 protein. The sample has 200,000 to 300,000 distinct CDR3 sequences, 6% to 8% seen once. Specimen: CD4+ T cells sorted from PBMCs, collected on the day of the yellow fever booster vaccination. Source of these receptors: a man aged 30 to 45 who received the YFV17D yellow fever vaccine. Each CDR3 is given without its conserved first and last residue.

V gene: TRBV12-3/TRBV12-4
J gene: TRBJ2-2
CDR3 length: 11
CDR3 protein: ASSNQGSGELC

V gene: TRBV6-5
J gene: TRBJ2-7
CDR3 length: 10
CDR3 protein: ASSTRGREQY

V gene: TRBV7-9
J gene: TRBJ1-2
CDR3 length: 12
CDR3 protein: ASSYGSGNYGYT

V gene: TRBV12-3/TRBV12-4
J gene: TRBJ1-3
CDR3 length: 12
CDR3 protein: ASSPRGTRHTIY

V gene: TRBV6-1
J gene: TRBJ2-3
CDR3 length: 12
CDR3 protein: ASRQTGFRDTQY

V gene: TRBV4-1
J gene: TRBJ2-1
CDR3 length: 16
CDR3 protein: ASSQVPLVRGSYNEQF

V gene: TRBV3-1
J gene: TRBJ1-5
CDR3 length: 11
CDR3 protein: ASSRDPNQPQH

V gene: TRBV9
J gene: TRBJ2-5
CDR3 length: 13
CDR3 protein: ASSETPGPQETQY

V gene: TRBV7-8
J gene: TRBJ2-1
CDR3 length: 14
CDR3 protein: ASSSQRDSSYNEQF

V gene: TRBV7-6
J gene: TRBJ2-7
CDR3 length: 16
CDR3 protein: ASSLTVAGTGSTYEQY

V gene: TRBV20-1
J gene: TRBJ1-2
CDR3 length: 11
CDR3 protein: SAYDRGNYGYT

V gene: TRBV20-1
J gene: TRBJ1-1
CDR3 length: 11
CDR3 protein: SARWQKNTEAF

V gene: TRBV18
J gene: TRBJ1-2
CDR3 length: 13
CDR3 protein: ASSPRGEGARGYT

V gene: TRBV9
J gene: TRBJ2-3
CDR3 length: 10
CDR3 protein: ASSDSMDTQY